The source of this TCR beta chain is a study of blood T cell repertoires in COVID-19. The wider study: The samples span acute and convalescent COVID-19 from the United States, Italy and Spain.

Data came from immunoSEQ multiplex PCR; TCRdb stores just in-frame clones and leaves some out. The data show some 250,000 clones, with roughly 90% seen just once and about an eighth held by the top ten. Germline values: CDR1 ENHRY, CDR2 SYGVKD. The V gene lost 8 bases and the J gene lost 8 bases, with 19 bases spanning the gap. This CDR3 is built from 15 residues. The chain combines TRBV10-3 with TRBJ1-6, with a tentative D call TRBD1 (5 bases). This receptor was taken from a woman in her 30s with COVID-19, enrolled during active disease. What was sequenced was peripheral blood. The CDR3 protein is CAIRTGRGEHSPLHF. The CDR3 DNA reads TGTGCCATCCGAACCGGGCGGGGGGAGCATTCACCCCTCCACTTT.